There are a few counts of the clone carrying this TCR beta chain. The study reverse transcribed the entire isolated RNA, so it sequenced expressed TCRB transcripts. Assay used: immunoSEQ multiplex PCR; TCRdb lists only in-frame clones, some missing. The table has hundreds of thousands of clones, 25% to 35% seen once. The data stem from a study of beta chain features in type 1 diabetes. The trim removed 0 bases at V and 4 bases at J, leaving 1 base unmatched. The V gene's germline CDR1 is SGHTA and CDR2 FQGNSA. This CDR3 has 15 residues. Sequencing used naive CD4+ T cells from blood. The receptor comes from a man between 18 and 35 years old in good health. This chain uses TRBV7-2 with TRBJ2-1, with 9 nucleotides matching TRBD1. The CDR3 region has the DNA TGTGCCAGCAGCTTAGCCGGACAGGGGTACAATGAGCAGTTCTTC. Protein product: CASSLAGQGYNEQFF. The complete variable domain, with remaining parts taken from reference TRBV7-2 and TRBJ2-1, reads GAGVSQSPSNKVTEKGKDVELRCDPISGHTALYWYRQSLGQGLEFLIYFQGNSAPDKSGLPSDRFSAERTGGSVSTLTIQRTQQEDSAVYLCASSLAGQGYNEQFFGPGTRLTVL.